This passage covers 26 T cell receptor beta chains from one sample sequenced in a study of blood T cell repertoires in COVID-19. Some clones are missing from TCRdb's copy, which holds only in-frame ones; the method was immunoSEQ multiplex PCR. The sample shows some 260,000 clones, roughly 80% of them seen only once. The specimen sequenced was peripheral blood. These receptors all stem from a woman between 40 and 55 years old with active or convalescent COVID-19.

This clone appeared many times. V usage is TRBV6-5 and J usage is TRBJ2-2; no clear D. Deletions cut 5 bases from V and 1 base from J, with 11 bases between. This CDR3 is built from 15 residues. CDR1 MNHEY and CDR2 SVGAGI come from the germline V gene. In nucleotides, the CDR3 is TGTGCCAGCAGTCCTGTGAGAGAGAACACCGGGGAGCTGTTTTTT. It translates to CASSPVRENTGELFF.

The chain couples TRBV5-4 to TRBJ1-4, with D possibly being TRBD1 (5 bases). The CDR3 consists of 15 residues. V was clipped by 0 bases and J by 3 bases, with 9 bases between them. Germline assignment: CDR1 SGHNT and CDR2 YYREEE (reference sequence). The CDR3 DNA is TGTGCCAGCAGCTTGGTGGGGGGTGCTAATGAAAAACTGTTTTTT. Amino acid sequence: CASSLVGGANEKLFF.

The chain has TRBV10-3 and TRBJ2-1, with TRBD2 matching over 8 bases. V shed 6 bases, J shed 4 bases, and the junction held 5 bases outside the gene matches. CDR1 is ENHRY and CDR2 is SYGVKD in the germline V gene. The CDR3 sequence is 14 residues long. As DNA, the CDR3 is TGTGCCATCAGGGCTACGGGGGGGTACAATGAGCAGTTCTTC. Its translation: CAIRATGGYNEQFF.

The V and J genes are TRBV19 and TRBJ2-1, with 8 bases identical to TRBD1. This CDR3 has 14 amino acids. V lost 9 bases and J lost 7; bases outside the gene matches: 11. CDR1 and CDR2 (germline): LNHDA, SQIVND (reference sequence). The CDR3 coding sequence is TGTGCCAGCCTCGACAGGGGAACGGGGAATGAGCAGTTCTTC. This sequence encodes CASLDRGTGNEQFF.

The chain joins TRBV6-5 to TRBJ1-3; D possibly corresponds to TRBD1 (5 bases). Trimming removed 5 bases at V and 6 bases at J, with 17 bases between. Looked up from germline, CDR1 is MNHEY and CDR2 is SVGAGI. This CDR3 region has 15 residues. For the CDR3, the DNA is TGTGCCAGCAGTCCGGGACGGAGACTAGAAAACACCATATATTTT. It encodes CASSPGRRLENTIYF.

This clone was detected many times. Within the sample, other DNA sequences also encode this same CDR3. The J gene is TRBJ2-5, the V gene TRBV6-2 or TRBV6-3; D may be TRBD2 (6 bases). Deletions cut 2 bases from V and 0 bases from J, with 10 bases between. The CDR3 spans 15 residues. CDR1 and CDR2 from the germline V gene are MNHEY and SVGEGT. The CDR3 protein is CASSYAGTHQETQYF. CDR3 coding DNA: TGTGCCAGCAGTTACGCGGGGACTCACCAAGAGACCCAGTACTTC.

The V call is TRBV4-1, the J call TRBJ1-3; TRBD1 might be the D (5 bases). In germline, CDR1 is MGHRA, CDR2 YSYEKL. CDR3 size: 15 residues. The germline V and J ends were trimmed by 3 bases and 2 bases, with 11 bases remaining between them. The CDR3 spells CASSQDTPTGNTIYF. The CDR3 DNA sequence: TGCGCCAGCAGCCAGGACACTCCAACTGGAAACACCATATATTTT.

The gene calls are TRBV4-1 and TRBJ1-5; tentatively, D is TRBD1 (6 bases). Germline V lookup: CDR1 MGHRA, CDR2 YSYEKL. The V and J ends lost 0 bases and 9 bases respectively, with 15 bases between them. The CDR3 spans 15 residues. The CDR3 DNA is TGCGCCAGCAGCCAAGATAGAGGGGGGGGTTGGCCCCAGCATTTT. Translating gives CASSQDRGGGWPQHF.

A note on this clone: This sequence may be a read error, since a much larger clone differs from it by one base. The CDR3 sequence: CASSSGQGYGYTF. Here the CDR3 DNA reads TGTGCCAGCAGCTCCGGACAGGGCTATGGCTACACCTTC. V gene TRBV7-2 combines with J gene TRBJ1-2; 8 bases map to TRBD1. The trim removed 4 bases at V and 4 bases at J, leaving 2 bases unmatched. CDR1 SGHTA and CDR2 FQGNSA come from the germline V gene. The CDR3 is 13 amino acids.

The chain carries TRBV6-5 and TRBJ1-6; 8 bases map to TRBD1. J gave up 8 bases and V 5 bases, and 8 bases lay outside the gene matches. The CDR3 sequence is 15 residues long. Germline CDR1 MNHEY, CDR2 SVGAGI. CDR3 sequence: CASSRFGTGDSPLHF. In DNA form, the CDR3 reads TGTGCCAGCAGTCGTTTTGGGACAGGTGATTCACCCCTCCACTTT.

The chain links TRBV28 to TRBJ1-1; maybe TRBD1 (6 bases). V was clipped by 7 bases and J by 11 bases, with 20 bases between them. CDR1 is MDHEN, CDR2 SYDVKM, per germline. The CDR3 has 13 residues. This chain's CDR3 is CASILPGGRGAFF. The CDR3 nucleotides read TGTGCCAGCATTTTGCCCGGGGGGCGCGGGGCTTTCTTT.

The chain joins TRBV30 to TRBJ1-2; TRBD1 aligns across 8 bases. The length of the CDR3 is 14 residues. The J segment lost 4 bases and the V segment lost 0 bases, leaving 4 bases of the junction unmatched. Germline CDR1 and CDR2: GTSNPN and SVGIG (reference sequence). CDR3 amino acids: CAWSVQGDAYGYTF. The DNA of the CDR3 is TGTGCCTGGAGTGTACAGGGGGACGCCTATGGCTACACCTTC.

The V gene is TRBV5-6, the J gene TRBJ1-1; D gene uncertain. Between the trimmed V and J ends, which lost 2 bases and 4 bases, there was a span of 21 bases. CDR1 is SGHDT, CDR2 YYEEEE, per germline. The CDR3 spans 17 residues. This chain's CDR3 is CASSLSEGHVGSTEAFF. The CDR3 bases are TGTGCCAGCAGCTTATCGGAAGGGCATGTGGGGAGCACTGAAGCTTTCTTT.

The rearrangement links TRBV28 to TRBJ1-6; D unclear. The CDR3 has 15 residues. The V and J ends lost 5 bases and 8 bases respectively, with 16 bases between them. Per germline, CDR1 MDHEN and CDR2 SYDVKM. The CDR3 loop is CASSPPPLRDSPLHF. CDR3 DNA sequence: TGTGCCAGCAGTCCCCCCCCTTTGCGTGATTCACCCCTCCACTTT.

The rearrangement uses TRBV10-3 and TRBJ2-3, with TRBD1 matching 9 bases. CDR3 length equals 13 residues. J gave up 5 bases and V 9 bases, and 6 bases lay outside the gene matches. The germline gives CDR1 ENHRY, CDR2 SYGVKD. CDR3 nucleotides: TGTGCCATTGGGGACAGGGCTGGAGATACGCAGTATTTT. Protein: CAIGDRAGDTQYF.

The chain has TRBV5-4 and TRBJ1-4; the D is unclear. The CDR3 loop spans 13 amino acids. Germline V gene sequence: CDR1 SGHNT, CDR2 YYREEE (reference sequence). V was shortened by 4 bases and J by 4 bases, with 8 bases between the two germline ends. As DNA, the CDR3 is TGTGCCAGCAGCGAGCCGAGTAATGAAAAACTGTTTTTT. Amino acids: CASSEPSNEKLFF.

The chain joins TRBV29-1 to TRBJ2-6; possibly TRBD2 for D (5 bases). CDR3 length: 13 amino acids. Trimming removed 5 bases at V and 1 base at J, with 6 bases between. Germline CDR1 and CDR2: SQVTM and ANQGSEA. The CDR3 is CSVRESGANVLTF. DNA for the CDR3: TGCAGCGTTCGGGAATCTGGGGCCAACGTCCTGACTTTC.

This clone occurred a few times. The V call is TRBV19, the J call TRBJ2-3; 12 positions match TRBD2. This CDR3 has 14 residues. V lost 4 bases, J lost 6 bases, and 2 bases stayed unmatched. Germline V gene lookup returns CDR1 LNHDA and CDR2 SQIVND (reference sequence). In DNA, the CDR3 is TGTGCCAGTAGTACCACTAGCGGGAGGGATACGCAGTATTTT. Translating it yields CASSTTSGRDTQYF.

V is TRBV12-3 or TRBV12-4 and J is TRBJ1-2, with D hard to call. V was shortened by 7 bases and J by 3 bases, with 9 bases between the two germline ends. This CDR3 is 12 amino acids long. The CDR3 DNA is TGTGCCAGCACCACCGGAGACTATGGCTACACCTTC. It codes for CASTTGDYGYTF.

CDR3 in DNA: TGTGCCAGTAGTAGCCGAGACAGGGATGATGGCTACACCTTC. It is translated as CASSSRDRDDGYTF. V and J are TRBV19 and TRBJ1-2, with 7 bases fitting TRBD1. J lost 6 bases, V lost 4 bases, and 8 bases had no gene match. The CDR3 is made up of 14 amino acids. CDR1 is LNHDA, CDR2 SQIVND, per germline (reference sequence).

This chain links TRBV27 with TRBJ2-3; TRBD1 matches at 10 bases. CDR1 MNHEY and CDR2 SMNVEV come from the germline V gene (reference sequence). The CDR3 contains 16 residues. Unmatched junction bases numbered 10, after V lost 4 bases and J lost 6 bases. The CDR3 region is CASSWGQGPARDTQYF. The CDR3 DNA is TGTGCCAGCAGTTGGGGACAGGGGCCTGCAAGGGATACGCAGTATTTT.

This chain joins TRBV19 and TRBJ1-5; D may be TRBD1 (5 bases). This CDR3 has 15 amino acids. Deletions cut 10 bases from V and 1 base from J, with 17 bases between. Per the germline V gene, CDR1 is LNHDA and CDR2 is SQIVND (reference sequence). The CDR3 DNA is TGTGCCACTCGAGGGGAGGGTCTGAGCAATCAGCCCCAGCATTTT. Translating it yields CATRGEGLSNQPQHF.

This chain links TRBV7-9 with TRBJ2-1, with a tentative D call TRBD2 (5 bases). V was cut by 4 bases and J by 10 bases, with 11 bases left in between. The germline V gene encodes CDR1 SEHNR and CDR2 FQNEAQ (reference sequence). This CDR3 comprises 12 residues. The CDR3 DNA follows: TGTGCCAGCAGCTCATTCCGGGGAGAGCAGTTCTTC. Amino acid sequence: CASSSFRGEQFF.

The chain carries TRBV19 and TRBJ1-3, with D hard to call. The CDR3 extends over 14 amino acids. V was shortened by 7 bases and J by 4 bases, with 14 bases between the two germline ends. CDR1 and CDR2 (germline): LNHDA, SQIVND (reference sequence). CDR3 loop: CASITQAGGNTIYF. In DNA form, the CDR3 reads TGTGCCAGTATCACCCAGGCTGGAGGAAACACCATATATTTT.

A few counts support this clone. This sequence joins TRBV30 and TRBJ2-2; D is perhaps TRBD1 (6 bases). CDR3 length: 14 residues. Germline V lookup: CDR1 GTSNPN, CDR2 SVGIG (reference sequence). V lost 0 bases, J lost 6 bases, and 11 bases lay in between. CDR3 protein: CAWSVIPGAGELFF. The DNA for the CDR3 is TGTGCCTGGAGTGTAATCCCAGGGGCCGGGGAGCTGTTTTTT.

DNA of the CDR3: TGTGCCAGCAGCTTAGCCCTAGCTAATCGCTACAATGAGCAGTTCTTC. Protein sequence: CASSLALANRYNEQFF. This chain links TRBV11-2 with TRBJ2-1; possible D gene TRBD2, 5 bases. Looked up from germline, CDR1 is SGHAT and CDR2 is FQNNGV. The CDR3 sequence is 16 residues long. Deletions cut 1 base from V and 3 bases from J, with 13 bases between.